A single sample gave rise to the 12 T cell receptor beta chains below, sequenced in a study of T cell responses to AZD1222 COVID-19 vaccine (dated by TCRdb to the early 2020s). Receptor libraries were prepared by the immunoSEQ multiplex PCR assay. Entries here come from immuneACCESS through TCRdb and include only in-frame sequences with V and J called. Some clones fail to appear in such tables; in the studies checked, an unresolved V gene covers under half of the shortfall, and the cause of the remainder is unknown. The sample includes fewer than 200,000 clones, with about 89% observed a single time. Of the sample, approximately 1.6% falls within the top ten clones. The meaning of the sample's time point label: about 28 days (+/-7) after the second vaccine dose. The starting material was peripheral blood, obtained 28 days after the second AZD1222 dose. These TCRs come from an adult who received the AZD1222 COVID-19 vaccine.

The table lists this clone with a count of one. The rearrangement joins TRBV19 to TRBJ1-6; 7 positions match TRBD1. This CDR3 has 14 amino acids. Germline values: CDR1 LNHDA, CDR2 SQIVND (reference sequence). With V trimmed by 7 bases and J by 5 bases, 5 bases remained unmatched. The CDR3 loop reads CASKEGTDNSPLHF. The CDR3 DNA follows: TGTGCCAGTAAGGAAGGGACAGATAATTCACCCCTCCACTTT.

The chain couples TRBV5-1 to TRBJ2-2, with 7 bases lining up with TRBD2. J was trimmed by 5 bases and V by 0 bases; bases with no gene match: 10. The germline V gene has CDR1 SGHRS and CDR2 YFSETQ. The CDR3 length is 17 residues. The CDR3 region is CASSLGPSGRVTGELFF. The CDR3 DNA sequence: TGCGCCAGCAGCTTGGGCCCATCGGGGAGGGTAACCGGGGAGCTGTTTTTT. Full variable domain (rest looked up from reference TRBV5-1 and TRBJ2-2): KAGVTQTPRYLIKTRGQQVTLSCSPISGHRSVSWYQQTPGQGLQFLFEYFSETQRNKGNFPGRFSGRQFSNSRSEMNVSTLELGDSALYLCASSLGPSGRVTGELFFGEGSRLTVL.

This clone was seen once. The chain is built from TRBV27 and TRBJ1-4; D possibly corresponds to TRBD1 (5 bases). Germline CDR1 MNHEY, CDR2 SMNVEV (reference sequence). The V end was cut by 6 bases, the J end by 7 bases, with 12 bases between. This CDR3 spans 13 amino acids. The CDR3 region has the DNA TGTGCCAGCAGCGAGGTCGGGACTGAAAAACTGTTTTTT. This encodes CASSEVGTEKLFF. Filled out from reference TRBV27 and TRBJ1-4, the complete variable domain reads EAQVTQNPRYLITVTGKKLTVTCSQNMNHEYMSWYRQDPGLGLRQIYYSMNVEVTDKGDVPEGYKVSRKEKRNFPLILESPSPNQTSLYFCASSEVGTEKLFFGSGTQLSVL.

This rearrangement joins TRBV6-5 to TRBJ1-4, with a weak D call TRBD1 (6 bases). The germline gives CDR1 MNHEY, CDR2 SVGAGI. This CDR3 region has 13 residues. The V end lost 2 bases, the J end lost 8 bases, and 9 bases lay between the germline ends. CDR3 in DNA: TGTGCCAGCAGTTACGAGAGGGGGGAAAAACTGTTTTTT. Translated: CASSYERGEKLFF.

The rearrangement joins TRBV6-2 or TRBV6-3 to TRBJ2-2, with D uncertain. Germline V gene data show CDR1 as MNHEY and CDR2 as SVGEGT. This CDR3 has 15 residues. V lost 0 bases and J 2 bases, leaving 7 bases between the germline ends. The CDR3 DNA reads TGTGCCAGCAGTTACTCGAGAAGAAACACCGGGGAGCTGTTTTTT. Translating gives CASSYSRRNTGELFF.

This chain joins TRBV6-6 and TRBJ1-5, with 9 bases matching TRBD1. Losses at the gene ends were 7 bases for V and 1 base for J; bases not matched to a gene: 5. Germline V gives CDR1 MNHNY, CDR2 SVGAGI (reference sequence). CDR3 length equals 15 residues. The CDR3 region has the DNA TGTGCCAGCACAATGACAGGGGGGAGCAATCAGCCCCAGCATTTT. Translated, it gives CASTMTGGSNQPQHF.

Worth noting for this clone: Mismatch with germline at one junction end may stem from a read error. This rearrangement joins TRBV5-1 to TRBJ2-5, with TRBD2 matching over 11 bases. The CDR3 is made up of 15 amino acids. CDR1 SGHRS and CDR2 YFSETQ come from the germline V gene. The CDR3 coding sequence is TGCGCCAGCAGTTTGGGACTAGCGGCAAAAGAGACCCAGTACTTC. This codes for CASSLGLAAKETQYF.

The V and J genes are TRBV18 and TRBJ2-7; 9 bases are shared with TRBD1. Germline CDR1 KGHSH, CDR2 LQKENI. The CDR3 covers 14 residues. V lost 3 bases, J lost 4 bases, and 4 bases stayed unmatched. CDR3 sequence (DNA): TGTGCCAGCTCACCGACGACAGGGGGGTACGAGCAGTACTTC. Protein sequence: CASSPTTGGYEQYF.

This clone was seen once. The V and J genes are TRBV3-1 (or the pseudogene TRBV3-2) and TRBJ1-1; D might be TRBD1 (5 bases). V gave up 0 bases and J gave up 4 bases, with 9 bases separating them. Germline values: CDR1 LGHDT, CDR2 YNNKEL (reference sequence). This CDR3 has 14 residues. CDR3: CASSQEPGATEAFF. DNA for the CDR3: TGTGCCAGCAGCCAAGAACCCGGGGCCACTGAAGCTTTCTTT.

In the case of this clone: This sample also contains other DNA sequences that code for the same CDR3. This chain connects TRBV6-5 to TRBJ1-6; D remains ambiguous. The V and J ends lost 6 bases and 0 bases respectively, with 9 bases between them. The CDR3 has 15 amino acids. The germline V gene has CDR1 MNHEY and CDR2 SVGAGI. For the CDR3, the DNA is TGTGCCAGCAGACAACAGAGCTCCTATAATTCACCCCTCCACTTT. Translation gives CASRQQSSYNSPLHF.

The chain recombines TRBV12-5 with TRBJ1-1, with 8 bases matching TRBD1. The CDR3 consists of 14 residues. From germline, CDR1 is LGHNT and CDR2 FRNRAP. V lost 1 base, J lost 3 bases, and 1 base stayed unmatched. The CDR3 bases are TGTGCTAGTGGTTTGGACAGGGGGGACACTGAAGCTTTCTTT. Translating it yields CASGLDRGDTEAFF.

J is TRBJ1-2 and V is TRBV6-6, with 10 bases that match TRBD1. CDR1 and CDR2 from the germline V gene are MNHNY and SVGAGI (reference sequence). The CDR3 length is 13 residues. The ends lost 6 bases at V and 6 bases at J; junction bases unmatched: 4. CDR3 DNA: TGTGCCAGCAGAGCCGGGACAGGGGATGGCTACACCTTC. Amino acid sequence: CASRAGTGDGYTF.